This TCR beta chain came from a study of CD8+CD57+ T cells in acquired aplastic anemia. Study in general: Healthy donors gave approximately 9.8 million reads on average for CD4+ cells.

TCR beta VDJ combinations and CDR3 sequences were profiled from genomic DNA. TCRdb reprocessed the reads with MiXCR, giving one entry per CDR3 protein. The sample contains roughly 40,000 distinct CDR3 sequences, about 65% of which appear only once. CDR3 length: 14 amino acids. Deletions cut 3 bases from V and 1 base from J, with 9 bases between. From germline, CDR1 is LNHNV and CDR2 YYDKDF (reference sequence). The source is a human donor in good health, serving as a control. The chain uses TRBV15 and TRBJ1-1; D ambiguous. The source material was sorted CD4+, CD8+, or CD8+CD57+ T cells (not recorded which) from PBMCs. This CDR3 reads CATSSKTGNTEAFF. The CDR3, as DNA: TGTGCCACCAGCAGCAAGACCGGGAACACTGAAGCTTTCTTT.